The 5 T cell receptor beta chains reported below all come from one sample, sequenced in a study of blood T cell repertoires in COVID-19. Only in-frame clones appear in the TCRdb table, and some are missing; sequencing was by immunoSEQ multiplex PCR. Here the sample spans about 99,000 clones, roughly 80% being singletons. Sequencing input: peripheral blood. These receptors were obtained from a man older than 75 with COVID-19, enrolled during active disease.

This chain uses TRBV2 with TRBJ2-1, with 14 bases that match TRBD2. Germline V gene data show CDR1 as SNHLY and CDR2 as FYNNEI. After removal of 6 bases from V and 3 bases from J, the junction contained 1 base not matched to a gene. This CDR3 is built from 15 residues. The CDR3 here is CASRGLAGVYNEQFF. The CDR3 nucleotides are TGTGCCAGCAGGGGACTAGCGGGAGTCTACAATGAGCAGTTCTTC.

The chain recombines TRBV30 with TRBJ1-2; no reliable D call. Germline CDR1 reads GTSNPN; CDR2 reads SVGIG (reference sequence). V was cut by 0 bases and J by 4 bases, with 18 bases left in between. There are 16 residues in the CDR3. Written as DNA, the CDR3 is TGTGCCTGGAGTGTAAACCCCGCGGGAGAGCGCTATGGCTACACCTTC. Encoded protein: CAWSVNPAGERYGYTF.

This rearrangement joins TRBV25-1 to TRBJ2-1; 10 nucleotides line up with TRBD2. V shed 6 bases and J 7 bases; nucleotides not matched to a gene: 9. In germline, CDR1 is MGHDK, CDR2 SYGVNS. This CDR3 has 15 amino acids. The CDR3 protein is CASRATSGVLNEQFF. The DNA for the CDR3 is TGTGCCAGCAGGGCTACTAGCGGGGTATTGAATGAGCAGTTCTTC.

The CDR3 is CASSLDRGSNQPQHF. DNA for the CDR3: TGTGCCAGCAGTCTAGACAGGGGTAGCAATCAGCCCCAGCATTTT. The chain has TRBV28 and TRBJ1-5; 8 bases align to TRBD1. CDR1 MDHEN and CDR2 SYDVKM come from the germline V gene. Unmatched junction bases numbered 3, after V lost 5 bases and J lost 0 bases. CDR3 length equals 15 residues. The variable domain in full, completed from reference TRBV28 and TRBJ1-5, reads DVKVTQSSRYLVKRTGEKVFLECVQDMDHENMFWYRQDPGLGLRLIYFSYDVKMKEKGDIPEGYSVSREKKERFSLILESASTNQTSMYLCASSLDRGSNQPQHFGDGTRLSIL.

CDR3 residues: CASSQDPGGQSGRETQYF. The DNA of the CDR3 is TGTGCCAGCAGCCAAGACCCCGGGGGACAGTCTGGACGGGAGACCCAGTACTTC. The V call is TRBV4-2, the J call TRBJ2-5, with D maybe TRBD1 (7 bases). The germline gives CDR1 LGHNA, CDR2 YNFKEQ. This CDR3 has 18 residues. V was clipped by 0 bases and J by 5 bases, with 22 bases between them.